Below are 16 T cell receptor beta chains sequenced from a single sample in a study of neurological immune-mediated disorders. TCRdb re-analysed the 5' RACE reads in MiXCR, keeping a single row per CDR3 protein. The table lists roughly 100,000 distinct CDR3 sequences, under 4.5% of them singletons. Sequenced: PBMCs. These receptors were obtained from a woman aged 50 to 65 with multiple sclerosis.

This clonotype was detected many times. V gene TRBV20-1 combines with J gene TRBJ1-2; weak D call: TRBD1 (5 bases). The CDR3 has 16 amino acids. V was shortened by 6 bases and J by 4 bases, with 24 bases between the two germline ends. Germline CDR1 DFQATT, CDR2 SNEGSKA (reference sequence). Written as DNA, the CDR3 is TGCAGTGCCGTTACTCAATCCCAGGGATTGGGCTATGGCTACACCTTC. Protein product: CSAVTQSQGLGYGYTF.

At least ten counts were recorded for this clonotype. The genes are TRBV20-1 and TRBJ2-2; possibly TRBD1 for D (5 bases). The ends were cut back, 0 bases at V and 3 bases at J, with 5 bases in the middle. CDR3 length: 13 amino acids. The germline gives CDR1 DFQATT, CDR2 SNEGSKA (reference sequence). The CDR3 is CSARDRDTGELFF. For the CDR3, the DNA is TGCAGTGCTAGAGACAGGGACACCGGGGAGCTGTTTTTT.

Many counts were recorded for this clonotype. The rearrangement joins TRBV5-1 to TRBJ2-1; TRBD1 aligns across 7 bases. Germline values: CDR1 SGHRS, CDR2 YFSETQ. J lost 0 bases, V lost 4 bases, and 7 bases had no gene match. The CDR3 runs to 16 residues. This CDR3 is CASSRPGQSSYNEQFF. CDR3 bases: TGCGCCAGCAGCAGGCCGGGACAGAGCTCCTACAATGAGCAGTTCTTC. Supplemented by reference TRBV5-1 and TRBJ2-1, the full variable domain reads KAGVTQTPRYLIKTRGQQVTLSCSPISGHRSVSWYQQTPGQGLQFLFEYFSETQRNKGNFPGRFSGRQFSNSRSEMNVSTLELGDSALYLCASSRPGQSSYNEQFFGPGTRLTVL.

This clonotype was recorded many times. The chain is built from TRBV20-1 and TRBJ1-3; D unclear. CDR3 length: 14 amino acids. Germline assignment: CDR1 DFQATT and CDR2 SNEGSKA (reference sequence). V was clipped by 6 bases and J by 0 bases, with 12 bases between them. CDR3 bases: TGCAGTGCCACGCGTCCCACCTCTGGAAACACCATATATTTT. Translation gives CSATRPTSGNTIYF.

Many counts were recorded for this clonotype. J is TRBJ2-7 and V is TRBV20-1, with 7 bases that match TRBD2. This CDR3 spans 15 amino acids. Germline lookup yields CDR1 DFQATT and CDR2 SNEGSKA (reference sequence). The ends lost 1 base at V and 1 base at J; junction bases unmatched: 7. CDR3 sequence reads: CSARVLAGESYEQYF. The CDR3 DNA reads TGCAGTGCTAGAGTTTTAGCGGGCGAATCCTACGAGCAGTACTTC.

At least ten counts were recorded for this clonotype. V usage is TRBV6-5 and J usage is TRBJ1-1; D is uncertain. V shed 2 bases and J shed 8 bases, with 9 bases lying between them. The CDR3 totals 12 residues. Looked up from germline, CDR1 is MNHEY and CDR2 is SVGAGI. CDR3 region: CASSYVGGEAFF. The CDR3 bases are TGTGCCAGCAGTTACGTTGGAGGGGAAGCTTTCTTT.

This clonotype was counted ten times or more. The CDR3 region is CASSLGHLAGSIQYF. The CDR3 DNA is TGCGCCAGCAGCTTGGGTCATCTCGCAGGATCCATTCAGTACTTC. The rearrangement uses TRBV5-1 and TRBJ2-4; D ambiguous. There are 15 residues in the CDR3. CDR1 and CDR2 (germline): SGHRS, YFSETQ. V gave up 0 bases and J gave up 9 bases, with 16 bases separating them.

This clonotype has a count of ten or more. This chain connects TRBV2 to TRBJ1-2, with D possibly matching TRBD1 (5 bases). Germline CDR1 is SNHLY and CDR2 is FYNNEI. This CDR3 has 16 residues. The V gene lost 2 bases and the J gene lost 2 bases, with 15 bases spanning the gap. In DNA, the CDR3 is TGTGCCAGCAGTGAACCTGGGGCAGAGAGAAACTATGGCTACACCTTC. The encoded protein is CASSEPGAERNYGYTF.

The table lists this clonotype with many counts. The chain has TRBV7-2 and TRBJ2-3; D perhaps matches TRBD2 (6 bases). The CDR3 totals 15 residues. Germline values: CDR1 SGHTA, CDR2 FQGNSA. Trimming left V 2 bases short and J 1 base short, with 10 bases between. The CDR3 sequence: CASSLTGVRTDTQYF. The CDR3 DNA follows: TGTGCCAGCAGCTTAACGGGGGTCCGCACAGATACGCAGTATTTT. The full variable domain, with the rest looked up from reference TRBV7-2 and TRBJ2-3, is GAGVSQSPSNKVTEKGKDVELRCDPISGHTALYWYRQSLGQGLEFLIYFQGNSAPDKSGLPSDRFSAERTGGSVSTLTIQRTQQEDSAVYLCASSLTGVRTDTQYFGPGTRLTVL.

This clonotype came up many times. The J gene is TRBJ1-1, the V gene TRBV25-1, with D possibly TRBD1 on 6 matching bases. The V end lost 3 bases, the J end lost 3 bases, and 11 bases lay between the germline ends. The CDR3 contains 14 residues. The germline V gene has CDR1 MGHDK and CDR2 SYGVNS. CDR3 amino acids: CASSEPGVHTEAFF. CDR3 bases: TGTGCCAGCAGTGAGCCAGGGGTGCACACTGAAGCTTTCTTT.

This clonotype was seen more than once but under ten times. The rearrangement uses TRBV18 and TRBJ1-5; D ambiguous. The CDR3 contains 15 residues. Trimming removed 3 bases from V and 0 bases from J, with 9 bases in between. The germline gives CDR1 KGHSH, CDR2 LQKENI. The CDR3 DNA reads TGTGCCAGCTCACCCCAACCATATAGCAATCAGCCCCAGCATTTT. Its protein is CASSPQPYSNQPQHF.

This clonotype was counted ten times or more. The rearrangement uses TRBV28 and TRBJ1-1, with a possible D match to TRBD1 (5 bases). In germline, CDR1 is MDHEN, CDR2 SYDVKM. This CDR3 is built from 17 residues. V lost 5 bases, J lost 1 base, and 20 bases lay in between. CDR3 DNA: TGTGCCAGCAGTCCTGACCCGGGGACCCCGACGAACACTGAAGCTTTCTTT. Its protein is CASSPDPGTPTNTEAFF.

This clonotype was seen many times. The chain is built from TRBV19 and TRBJ1-1, with 7 bases matching TRBD1. Trimming cost V 9 bases and J 4 bases; bases outside gene matches: 8. Germline lookup yields CDR1 LNHDA and CDR2 SQIVND (reference sequence). The CDR3 totals 13 residues. The CDR3 region has the DNA TGTGCCAGCGCACAGGGGTTGGGCACTGAAGCTTTCTTT. It translates to CASAQGLGTEAFF.

This clonotype was detected ten times or more. V is TRBV20-1 and J is TRBJ1-2, with D possibly matching TRBD1 (5 bases). Deletions cut 5 bases from V and 2 bases from J, with 12 bases between. The CDR3 covers 13 residues. Per germline, CDR1 DFQATT and CDR2 SNEGSKA (reference sequence). CDR3 bases: TGCAGTGCTCTCGAGGGACCAAACTATGGCTACACCTTC. Protein sequence: CSALEGPNYGYTF.

In this sample, this clonotype turned up many times. Mismatch with germline at one junction end may stem from a read error. The chain links TRBV7-2 to TRBJ1-2, with D tentatively TRBD1 (6 bases). This CDR3 is built from 13 residues. Germline V gene data show CDR1 as SGHTA and CDR2 as FQGNSA. The CDR3: CASSLGQGYGYTF. The CDR3 region has the DNA TGCGCCAGCAGCTTGGGGCAGGGGTATGGCTACACCTTC.

This clonotype was found many times. The rearrangement joins TRBV7-2 to TRBJ2-1; D is ambiguous. Germline CDR1 reads SGHTA; CDR2 reads FQGNSA. This CDR3 comprises 14 residues. The CDR3 region is CAIAVRSSYNEQFF. CDR3 nucleotide sequence: TGTGCTATCGCAGTACGCAGCTCCTACAATGAGCAGTTCTTC. Full variable domain (rest looked up from reference TRBV7-2 and TRBJ2-1): GAGVSQSPSNKVTEKGKDVELRCDPISGHTALYWYRQSLGQGLEFLIYFQGNSAPDKSGLPSDRFSAERTGGSVSTLTIQRTQQEDSAVYLCAIAVRSSYNEQFFGPGTRLTVL.